This paragraph covers one TCR beta chain sequence. The read gets to within 3 residues of the CDR3 end, and the germline J gene fills in the rest. The data were obtained in a study of T cells in women clearing cervical HPV infection. Clones were sequenced by immunoSEQ multiplex PCR, and TCRdb holds only the in-frame ones, with some missing. The sample table includes roughly 37,000 clones. Germline trimming cut 4 bases from V and 2 bases from J; bases unmatched to any gene: 6. In germline, CDR1 is MNHNS, CDR2 SASEGT. The CDR3 sequence is 15 residues long. The chain is built from TRBV6-1 and TRBJ2-7, with 9 bases fitting TRBD1. The sequence was collected from a woman between 18 and 70 years old with a cervical HPV16 infection that either progressed to CIN3+ or cleared (not recorded which). The sample taken for sequencing was blood buffy coat. The DNA read from the CDR3 is TGTGCCAGCAGTGGGGGACAGGGCCGCCCCTACGAG. This sequence encodes CASSGGQGRPYE. The entire CDR3 protein reads CASSGGQGRPYEQYF.